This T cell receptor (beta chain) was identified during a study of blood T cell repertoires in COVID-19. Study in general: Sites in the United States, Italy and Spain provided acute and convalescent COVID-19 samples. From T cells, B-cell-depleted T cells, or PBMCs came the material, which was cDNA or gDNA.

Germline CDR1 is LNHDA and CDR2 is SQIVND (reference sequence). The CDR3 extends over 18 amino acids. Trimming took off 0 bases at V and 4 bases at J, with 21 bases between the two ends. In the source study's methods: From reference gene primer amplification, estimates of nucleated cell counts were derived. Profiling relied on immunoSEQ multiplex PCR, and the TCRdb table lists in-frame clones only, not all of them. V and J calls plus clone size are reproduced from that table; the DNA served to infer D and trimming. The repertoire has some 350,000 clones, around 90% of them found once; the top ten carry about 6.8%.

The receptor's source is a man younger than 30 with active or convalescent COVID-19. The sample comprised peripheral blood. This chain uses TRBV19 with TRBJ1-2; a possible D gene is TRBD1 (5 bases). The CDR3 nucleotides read TGTGCCAGTAGTATAGATCGTAGGGGTTCTCGATATTTCTATGGCTACACCTTC. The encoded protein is CASSIDRRGSRYFYGYTF. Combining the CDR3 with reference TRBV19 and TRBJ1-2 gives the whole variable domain DGGITQSPKYLFRKEGQNVTLSCEQNLNHDAMYWYRQDPGQGLRLIYYSQIVNDFQKGDIAEGYSVSREKKESFPLTVTSAQKNPTAFYLCASSIDRRGSRYFYGYTFGSGTRLTVV.